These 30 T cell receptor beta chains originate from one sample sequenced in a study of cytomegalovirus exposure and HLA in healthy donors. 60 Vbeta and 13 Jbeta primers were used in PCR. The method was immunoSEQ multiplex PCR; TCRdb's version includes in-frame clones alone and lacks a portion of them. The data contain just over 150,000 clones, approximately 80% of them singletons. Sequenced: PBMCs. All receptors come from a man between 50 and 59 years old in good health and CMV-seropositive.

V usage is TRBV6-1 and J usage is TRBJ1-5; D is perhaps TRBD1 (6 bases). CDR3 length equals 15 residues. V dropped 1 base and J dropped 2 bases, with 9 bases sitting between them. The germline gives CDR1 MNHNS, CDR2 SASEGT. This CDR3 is CASSEVRTGNQPQHF. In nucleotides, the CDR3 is TGTGCCAGCAGTGAAGTCAGGACAGGCAATCAGCCCCAGCATTTT.

The CDR3 DNA reads TGTGCCAGCAGCTTGGTTGGGACAGGGGGCTGGAGGGGAAACACTGAAGCTTTCTTT. This gives the protein CASSLVGTGGWRGNTEAFF. The rearrangement joins TRBV5-6 to TRBJ1-1, with 12 bases lining up with TRBD1. V lost 0 bases, J lost 2 bases, and 11 bases stayed unmatched. Germline V lookup: CDR1 SGHDT, CDR2 YYEEEE. CDR3 length: 19 amino acids.

The CDR3 loop reads CASNSAGIYNEQFF. Here the CDR3 DNA reads TGCGCCAGCAATAGCGCTGGAATCTACAATGAGCAGTTCTTC. The chain has TRBV5-1 and TRBJ2-1, with D perhaps matching TRBD2 (5 bases). This CDR3 comprises 14 residues. The V and J ends lost 6 bases and 3 bases respectively, with 13 bases between them. From germline, CDR1 is SGHRS and CDR2 YFSETQ. Drawing the rest from reference TRBV5-1 and TRBJ2-1, the complete variable domain is KAGVTQTPRYLIKTRGQQVTLSCSPISGHRSVSWYQQTPGQGLQFLFEYFSETQRNKGNFPGRFSGRQFSNSRSEMNVSTLELGDSALYLCASNSAGIYNEQFFGPGTRLTVL.

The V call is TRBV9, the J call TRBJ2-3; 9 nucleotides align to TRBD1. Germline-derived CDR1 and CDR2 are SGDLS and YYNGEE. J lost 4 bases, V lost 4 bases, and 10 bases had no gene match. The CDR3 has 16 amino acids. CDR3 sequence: CASSIRQGDEADTQYF. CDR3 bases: TGTGCCAGCAGCATCAGACAGGGGGACGAGGCAGATACGCAGTATTTT.

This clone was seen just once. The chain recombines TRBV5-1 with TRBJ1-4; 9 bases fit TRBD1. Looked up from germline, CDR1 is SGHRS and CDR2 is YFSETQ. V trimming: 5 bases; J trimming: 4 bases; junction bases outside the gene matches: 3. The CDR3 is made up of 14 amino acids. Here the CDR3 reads CASSRQGDNEKLFF. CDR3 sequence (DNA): TGCGCCAGCAGTAGACAGGGGGATAATGAAAAACTGTTTTTT.

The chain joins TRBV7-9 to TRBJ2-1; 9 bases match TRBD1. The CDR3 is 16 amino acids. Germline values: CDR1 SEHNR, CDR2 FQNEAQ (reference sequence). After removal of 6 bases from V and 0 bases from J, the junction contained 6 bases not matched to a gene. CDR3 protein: CASSWTGENSYNEQFF. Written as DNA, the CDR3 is TGTGCCAGCAGTTGGACAGGGGAAAACTCCTACAATGAGCAGTTCTTC.

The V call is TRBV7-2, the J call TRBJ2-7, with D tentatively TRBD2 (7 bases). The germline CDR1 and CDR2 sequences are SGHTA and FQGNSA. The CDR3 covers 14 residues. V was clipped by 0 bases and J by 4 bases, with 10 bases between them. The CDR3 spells CASSLAGGPYEQYF. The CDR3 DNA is TGTGCCAGCAGCTTAGCGGGGGGGCCTTACGAGCAGTACTTC.

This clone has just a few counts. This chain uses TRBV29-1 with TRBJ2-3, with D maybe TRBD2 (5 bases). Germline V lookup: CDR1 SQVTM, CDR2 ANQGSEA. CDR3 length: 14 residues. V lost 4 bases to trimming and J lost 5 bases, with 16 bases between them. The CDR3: CSVGRSGFIDTQYF. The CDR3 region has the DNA TGCAGCGTTGGGCGGTCGGGGTTCATAGATACGCAGTATTTT.

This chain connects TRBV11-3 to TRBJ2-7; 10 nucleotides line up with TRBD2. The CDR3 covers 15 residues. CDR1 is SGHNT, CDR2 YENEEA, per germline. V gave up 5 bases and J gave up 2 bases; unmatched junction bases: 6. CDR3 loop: CASSPGLARAYEQYV. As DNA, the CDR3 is TGTGCCAGCAGCCCGGGACTAGCGAGAGCCTACGAGCAGTACGTC.

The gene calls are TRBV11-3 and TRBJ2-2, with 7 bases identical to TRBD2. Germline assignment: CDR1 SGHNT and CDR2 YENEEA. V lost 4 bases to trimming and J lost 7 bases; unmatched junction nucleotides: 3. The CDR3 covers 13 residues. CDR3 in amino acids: CASSSPGGGELFF. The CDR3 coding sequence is TGTGCCAGCAGCTCCCCGGGGGGCGGGGAGCTGTTTTTT.

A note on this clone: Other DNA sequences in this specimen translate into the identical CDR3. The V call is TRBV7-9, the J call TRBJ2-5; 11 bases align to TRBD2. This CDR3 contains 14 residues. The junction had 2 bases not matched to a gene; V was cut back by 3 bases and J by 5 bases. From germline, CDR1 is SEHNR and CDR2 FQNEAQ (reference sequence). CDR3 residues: CASSFSGRAETQYF. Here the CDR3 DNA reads TGTGCCAGCAGCTTTAGCGGGAGGGCCGAGACCCAGTACTTC.

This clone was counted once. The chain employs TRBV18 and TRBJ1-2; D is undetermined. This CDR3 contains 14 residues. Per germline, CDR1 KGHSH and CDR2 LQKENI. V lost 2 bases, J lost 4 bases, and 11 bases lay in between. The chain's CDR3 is CASSPWSGPYGYTF. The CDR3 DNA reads TGTGCCAGCTCACCATGGTCAGGCCCCTATGGCTACACCTTC.

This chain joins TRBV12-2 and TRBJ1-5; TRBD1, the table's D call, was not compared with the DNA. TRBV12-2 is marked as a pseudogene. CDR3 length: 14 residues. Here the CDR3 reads CASRLSQGNQPQHF. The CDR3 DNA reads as TGTGCAAGTCGTCTCTCCCAGGGGAATCAGCCCCAGCATTTT.

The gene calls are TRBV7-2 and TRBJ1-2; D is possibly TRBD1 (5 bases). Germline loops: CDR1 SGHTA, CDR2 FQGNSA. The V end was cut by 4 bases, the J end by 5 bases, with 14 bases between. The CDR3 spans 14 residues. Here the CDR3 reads CASSSNIKGYGYTF. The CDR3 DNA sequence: TGTGCCAGCAGCTCAAACATTAAGGGGTATGGCTACACCTTC.

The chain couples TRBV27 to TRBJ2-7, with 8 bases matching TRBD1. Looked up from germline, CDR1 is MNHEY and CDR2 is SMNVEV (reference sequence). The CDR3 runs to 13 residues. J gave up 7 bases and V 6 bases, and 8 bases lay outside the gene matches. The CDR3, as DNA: TGTGCCAGCAGGGATCAGGGGGCGCAGGAGCAGTACTTC. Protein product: CASRDQGAQEQYF.

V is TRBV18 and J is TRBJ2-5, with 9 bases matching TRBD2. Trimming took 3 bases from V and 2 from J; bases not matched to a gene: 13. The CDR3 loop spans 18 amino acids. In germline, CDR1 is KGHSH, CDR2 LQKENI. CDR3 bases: TGTGCCAGCTCACCCATTGCCCGGAGCGGGGGGACGCAAGAGACCCAGTACTTC. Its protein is CASSPIARSGGTQETQYF.

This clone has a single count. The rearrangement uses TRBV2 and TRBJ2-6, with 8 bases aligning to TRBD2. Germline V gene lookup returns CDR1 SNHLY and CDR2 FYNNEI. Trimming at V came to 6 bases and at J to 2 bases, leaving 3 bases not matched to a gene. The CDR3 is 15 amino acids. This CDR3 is CASSAGRAGANVLTF. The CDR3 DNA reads TGTGCCAGCAGCGCCGGGAGGGCTGGGGCCAACGTCCTGACTTTC.

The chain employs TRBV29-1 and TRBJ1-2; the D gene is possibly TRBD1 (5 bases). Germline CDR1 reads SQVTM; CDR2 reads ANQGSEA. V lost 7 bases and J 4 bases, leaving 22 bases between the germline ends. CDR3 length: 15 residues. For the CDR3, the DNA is TGCAGCGCCCCCGCCCTGGACATTTTTGGCTATGGCTACACCTTC. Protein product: CSAPALDIFGYGYTF.

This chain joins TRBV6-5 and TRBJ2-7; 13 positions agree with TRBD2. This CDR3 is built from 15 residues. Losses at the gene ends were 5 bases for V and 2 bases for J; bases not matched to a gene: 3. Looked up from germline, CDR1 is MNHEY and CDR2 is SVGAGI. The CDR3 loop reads CASSKTSGGTYEQYF. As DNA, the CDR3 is TGTGCCAGCAGTAAGACTAGCGGGGGGACCTACGAGCAGTACTTC.

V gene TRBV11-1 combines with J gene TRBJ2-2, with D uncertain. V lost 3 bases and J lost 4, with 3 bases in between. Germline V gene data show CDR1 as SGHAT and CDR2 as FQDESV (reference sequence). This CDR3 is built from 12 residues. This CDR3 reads CASSFRTGELFF. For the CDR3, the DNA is TGTGCCAGCAGCTTCCGCACCGGGGAGCTGTTTTTT.

CDR3 DNA: TGCGCCAGCAGCCAAGAGGGTTCGAGGACAGGGGGCGACTATGGCTACACCTTC. Encoded protein: CASSQEGSRTGGDYGYTF. The chain is built from TRBV4-1 and TRBJ1-2; 11 bases fit TRBD1. The CDR3 runs 18 residues. CDR1 and CDR2 (germline): MGHRA, YSYEKL. V lost 0 bases and J lost 3; bases outside the gene matches: 9.

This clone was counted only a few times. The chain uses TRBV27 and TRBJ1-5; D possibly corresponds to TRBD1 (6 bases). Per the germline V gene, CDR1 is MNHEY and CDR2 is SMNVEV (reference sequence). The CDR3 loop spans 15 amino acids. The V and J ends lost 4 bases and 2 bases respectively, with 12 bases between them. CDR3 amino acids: CASSSGVLGNQPQHF. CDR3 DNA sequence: TGTGCCAGCAGTTCAGGGGTTCTGGGCAATCAGCCCCAGCATTTT.

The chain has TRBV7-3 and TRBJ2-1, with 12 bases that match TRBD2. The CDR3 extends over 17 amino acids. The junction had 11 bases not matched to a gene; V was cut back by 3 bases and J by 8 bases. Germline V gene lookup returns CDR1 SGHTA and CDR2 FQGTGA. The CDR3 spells CASSFKTSTSGSYEQFF. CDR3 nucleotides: TGTGCCAGCAGCTTTAAAACTTCGACTAGCGGGAGCTATGAGCAGTTCTTC.

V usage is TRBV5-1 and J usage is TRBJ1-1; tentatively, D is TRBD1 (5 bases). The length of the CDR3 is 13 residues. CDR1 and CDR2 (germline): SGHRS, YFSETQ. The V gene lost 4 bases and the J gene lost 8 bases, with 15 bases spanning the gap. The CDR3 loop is CASSREGRGEAFF. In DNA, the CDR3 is TGCGCCAGCAGCCGGGAGGGTAGGGGAGAAGCTTTCTTT.

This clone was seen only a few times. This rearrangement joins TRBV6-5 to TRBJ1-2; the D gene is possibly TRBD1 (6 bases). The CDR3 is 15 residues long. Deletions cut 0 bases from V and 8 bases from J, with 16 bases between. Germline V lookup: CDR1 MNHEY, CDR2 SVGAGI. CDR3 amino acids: CASSYSRQTGQGYTF. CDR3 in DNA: TGTGCCAGCAGTTACTCGAGACAAACAGGGCAAGGCTACACCTTC.

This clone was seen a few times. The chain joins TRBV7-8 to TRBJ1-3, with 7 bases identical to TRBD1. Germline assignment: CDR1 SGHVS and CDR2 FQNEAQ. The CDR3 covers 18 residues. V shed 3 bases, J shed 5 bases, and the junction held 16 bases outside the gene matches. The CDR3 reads CASSFTSSGGGIRNTIYF. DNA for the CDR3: TGTGCCAGCAGCTTCACTAGTTCGGGAGGGGGCATTAGAAACACCATATATTTT.

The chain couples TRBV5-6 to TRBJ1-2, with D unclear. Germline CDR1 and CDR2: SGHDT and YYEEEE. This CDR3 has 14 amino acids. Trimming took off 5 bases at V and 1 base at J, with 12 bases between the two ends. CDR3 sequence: CASRPPGLNYGYTF. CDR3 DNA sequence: TGTGCCAGCAGACCGCCGGGTCTTAACTATGGCTACACCTTC. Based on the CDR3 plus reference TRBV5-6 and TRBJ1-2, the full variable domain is DAGVTQSPTHLIKTRGQQVTLRCSPKSGHDTVSWYQQALGQGPQFIFQYYEEEERQRGNFPDRFSGHQFPNYSSELNVNALLLGDSALYLCASRPPGLNYGYTFGSGTRLTVV.

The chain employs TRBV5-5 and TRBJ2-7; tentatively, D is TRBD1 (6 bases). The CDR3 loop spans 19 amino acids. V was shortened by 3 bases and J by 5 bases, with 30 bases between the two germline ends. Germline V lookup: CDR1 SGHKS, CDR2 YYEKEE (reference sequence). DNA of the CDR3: TGTGCCAGCAGCTCCCAACCGCCAACCGGAGCCGACAGGCAGGACGAGCAGTACGTC. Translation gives CASSSQPPTGADRQDEQYV.

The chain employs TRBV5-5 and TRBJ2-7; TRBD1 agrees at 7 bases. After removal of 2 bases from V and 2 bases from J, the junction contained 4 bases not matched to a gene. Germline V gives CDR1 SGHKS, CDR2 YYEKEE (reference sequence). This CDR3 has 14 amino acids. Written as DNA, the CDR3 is TGTGCCAGCAGCTTTGGACAGGCCACCTACGAGCAGTACTTC. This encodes CASSFGQATYEQYF.

The CDR3: CASSESSHDSNQPQHF. In DNA, the CDR3 is TGCGCCAGCAGTGAGTCTTCACACGATAGCAATCAGCCCCAGCATTTT. This chain joins TRBV10-1 and TRBJ1-5; D gene uncertain. This CDR3 region has 16 residues. Germline V lookup: CDR1 WNHNN, CDR2 SYGVQD (reference sequence). The V gene lost 0 bases and the J gene lost 0 bases, with 9 bases spanning the gap.